A few counts support the clone carrying this T cell receptor beta chain. Germline V CDR1 and CDR2: SGHNT, YYREEE (reference sequence). Trimming pared 4 bases from V and 7 bases from J, leaving 21 bases between. This CDR3 is 15 amino acids long. The data stem from a study of cytomegalovirus exposure and HLA in healthy donors. The protocol was immunoSEQ multiplex PCR, while the TCRdb copy is restricted to in-frame clones and leaves out a portion. Of about 330,000 clones listed, 86% are singletons. The source is a young woman in good health and CMV-seronegative. The chain employs TRBV5-4 and TRBJ2-7, with TRBD1 as a possible D gene (6 bases). Material for sequencing was PBMCs. The DNA for the CDR3 is TGTGCCAGCAGCCCTCAAGCGGAGCCAGGGGTTGAGCAGTACTTC. As protein: CASSPQAEPGVEQYF. Supplemented by reference TRBV5-4 and TRBJ2-7, the full variable domain reads ETGVTQSPTHLIKTRGQQVTLRCSSQSGHNTVSWYQQALGQGPQFIFQYYREEENGRGNFPPRFSGLQFPNYSSELNVNALELDDSALYLCASSPQAEPGVEQYFGPGTRLTVT.